These 14 T cell receptor beta chains were sequenced from one sample in a study of PD-L1 blockade in urothelial cancer. Clones were sequenced by immunoSEQ multiplex PCR, and TCRdb holds only the in-frame ones, with some missing. The repertoire holds about 69,000 clones, around 90% seen once, with 3.4% in the top ten. Sequenced material: PBMCs, taken around atezolizumab (anti-PD-L1) treatment. These receptors all stem from a man aged 60 to 75 with urothelial cancer.

The rearrangement links TRBV5-4 to TRBJ2-2, with D possibly being TRBD1 (6 bases). V dropped 4 bases and J dropped 1 base, with 14 bases sitting between them. There are 16 residues in the CDR3. In germline, CDR1 is SGHNT, CDR2 YYREEE (reference sequence). CDR3 nucleotides: TGTGCCAGCAGCCGGGCAGGGGCGCGGAACACCGGGGAGCTGTTTTTT. It codes for CASSRAGARNTGELFF.

This chain connects TRBV19 to TRBJ2-7; 9 nucleotides line up with TRBD1. The CDR3 has 14 amino acids. With V trimmed by 2 bases and J by 5 bases, 4 bases remained unmatched. The germline CDR1 and CDR2 sequences are LNHDA and SQIVND (reference sequence). The CDR3 here is CASSITGTGNEQYF. In DNA form, the CDR3 reads TGTGCCAGTAGTATAACCGGGACAGGGAACGAGCAGTACTTC.

This rearrangement joins TRBV9 to TRBJ2-5; TRBD1 aligns across 8 bases. V lost 0 bases to trimming and J lost 2 bases; unmatched junction nucleotides: 6. CDR1 and CDR2 (germline): SGDLS, YYNGEE. This CDR3 contains 16 residues. The CDR3 coding sequence is TGTGCCAGCAGCGTAGGGTCCGGACAGGGACAAGAGACCCAGTACTTC. Protein product: CASSVGSGQGQETQYF.

This chain joins TRBV29-1 and TRBJ2-1; TRBD2 agrees at 14 bases. The J segment lost 8 bases and the V segment lost 3 bases, leaving 6 bases of the junction unmatched. This CDR3 is built from 15 residues. The V gene's germline CDR1 is SQVTM and CDR2 ANQGSEA. The CDR3 nucleotides are TGCAGCGTTGATCGTCCGGGACTAGCGGGAGATGAGCAGTTCTTC. This encodes CSVDRPGLAGDEQFF.

The CDR3 DNA reads as TGTGCCAGCAGCCCCCCCCGGAGGAACAATGAGCAGTTCTTC. Translated: CASSPPRRNNEQFF. This sequence joins TRBV7-9 and TRBJ2-1; possible D gene TRBD2, 5 bases. Germline V gives CDR1 SEHNR, CDR2 FQNEAQ (reference sequence). The V end was cut by 5 bases, the J end by 5 bases, with 13 bases between. This CDR3 is 14 amino acids long.

This clone was seen just once. The gene calls are TRBV5-4 and TRBJ1-1; D is unresolved. The germline gives CDR1 SGHNT, CDR2 YYREEE (reference sequence). V was clipped by 0 bases and J by 4 bases, with 10 bases between them. The CDR3 totals 14 residues. As DNA, the CDR3 is TGTGCCAGCAGCTTGGACAGCAGCGGCACTGAAGCTTTCTTT. Protein: CASSLDSSGTEAFF. Together with reference TRBV5-4 and TRBJ1-1, the CDR3 gives the full variable domain: ETGVTQSPTHLIKTRGQQVTLRCSSQSGHNTVSWYQQALGQGPQFIFQYYREEENGRGNFPPRFSGLQFPNYSSELNVNALELDDSALYLCASSLDSSGTEAFFGQGTRLTVV.

The chain uses TRBV28 and TRBJ1-2; weak D call: TRBD1 (6 bases). CDR1 and CDR2 from the germline V gene are MDHEN and SYDVKM. The CDR3 extends over 14 amino acids. V lost 3 bases and J lost 8, with 16 bases in between. The CDR3 sequence: CASSFTGNLGGYTF. The DNA of the CDR3 is TGTGCCAGCAGTTTCACAGGGAACTTAGGCGGCTACACCTTC.

The chain combines TRBV19 with TRBJ2-1; 7 bases are a match to TRBD2. The CDR3 consists of 16 residues. CDR1 and CDR2 (germline): LNHDA, SQIVND (reference sequence). With 2 bases clipped from V and 2 bases from J, the junction kept 6 bases outside the gene matches. In DNA form, the CDR3 reads TGTGCCAGTAGTATACTCGGGACTATCCCCTACAATGAGCAGTTCTTC. It yields the protein CASSILGTIPYNEQFF. Filled out from reference TRBV19 and TRBJ2-1, the complete variable domain reads DGGITQSPKYLFRKEGQNVTLSCEQNLNHDAMYWYRQDPGQGLRLIYYSQIVNDFQKGDIAEGYSVSREKKESFPLTVTSAQKNPTAFYLCASSILGTIPYNEQFFGPGTRLTVL.

This rearrangement joins TRBV29-1 to TRBJ1-1, with 7 bases identical to TRBD1. The CDR3 loop spans 15 amino acids. Losses at the gene ends were 4 bases for V and 1 base for J; bases not matched to a gene: 9. Germline CDR1 and CDR2: SQVTM and ANQGSEA. The CDR3 reads CSVASPTGKNTEAFF. CDR3 nucleotides: TGCAGCGTTGCTTCACCGACAGGGAAGAACACTGAAGCTTTCTTT.

This chain uses TRBV7-2 with TRBJ1-2, with no clear D. The CDR3 is 13 amino acids. In germline, CDR1 is SGHTA, CDR2 FQGNSA. V lost 2 bases to trimming and J lost 7 bases, with 11 bases between them. Written as DNA, the CDR3 is TGTGCCAGCAGCTTAAGTTTTTTAGCTGGCTACACCTTC. Its translation: CASSLSFLAGYTF.

The V and J genes are TRBV5-6 and TRBJ1-2, with TRBD1 matching over 9 bases. The CDR3 length is 14 residues. CDR1 and CDR2 from the germline V gene are SGHDT and YYEEEE. V was clipped by 5 bases and J by 4 bases; unmatched bases: 6. The CDR3 sequence is CASRLQGAGYGYTF. In DNA, the CDR3 is TGTGCCAGCAGACTACAGGGGGCTGGCTATGGCTACACCTTC. Looking up the rest from reference TRBV5-6 and TRBJ1-2 gives the full variable domain: DAGVTQSPTHLIKTRGQQVTLRCSPKSGHDTVSWYQQALGQGPQFIFQYYEEEERQRGNFPDRFSGHQFPNYSSELNVNALLLGDSALYLCASRLQGAGYGYTFGSGTRLTVV.

This chain uses TRBV19 with TRBJ2-1; 10 bases are shared with TRBD2. The J segment lost 4 bases and the V segment lost 5 bases, leaving 5 bases of the junction unmatched. The CDR3 is 15 amino acids. CDR1 and CDR2 from the germline V gene are LNHDA and SQIVND (reference sequence). CDR3 nucleotide sequence: TGTGCCAGTAGTCCCCAAGCGGGAGGGTACAATGAGCAGTTCTTC. Encoded protein: CASSPQAGGYNEQFF. The full variable domain, its missing parts supplied by reference TRBV19 and TRBJ2-1, is DGGITQSPKYLFRKEGQNVTLSCEQNLNHDAMYWYRQDPGQGLRLIYYSQIVNDFQKGDIAEGYSVSREKKESFPLTVTSAQKNPTAFYLCASSPQAGGYNEQFFGPGTRLTVL.

The chain employs TRBV2 and TRBJ1-2; 12 positions agree with TRBD1. From germline, CDR1 is SNHLY and CDR2 FYNNEI. This CDR3 comprises 17 residues. V gave up 3 bases and J gave up 5 bases; unmatched junction bases: 10. The CDR3 reads CASSDGDRGRLGYGYTF. In DNA form, the CDR3 reads TGTGCCAGCAGTGATGGGGACAGGGGGCGGTTGGGGTATGGCTACACCTTC.

The chain uses TRBV6-1 and TRBJ1-3; maybe TRBD1 (6 bases). From germline, CDR1 is MNHNS and CDR2 SASEGT. CDR3 length equals 13 residues. Trimming stripped 6 bases from V and 2 bases from J, with 8 bases between. In DNA, the CDR3 is TGTGCCAGCAGGGACAGTACTGGAAACACCATATATTTT. As protein: CASRDSTGNTIYF.